The clone carrying this TCR beta chain was seen many times. This record comes from a study of metastatic and nonmetastatic thyroid tumors. Using MiXCR, TCRdb re-called clones from the PCR reads. Here the sample spans tens of thousands of clones, around 20% being singletons. V shed 6 bases and J shed 9 bases, with 9 bases lying between them. The CDR3 spans 11 residues. Among the patients, none had received any treatment before thyroid surgery. This receptor was identified in a female donor with papillary thyroid cancer or a benign thyroid nodule (not recorded which). Some clones in this sample may be carry-over from other donors' samples. This sequence joins TRBV12-3 or TRBV12-4 and TRBJ2-1; D unclear. Sequenced: blood. Here the CDR3 reads CASSRLSEQFF. Written as DNA, the CDR3 is TGTGCCAGCAGCCGCTTGAGTGAGCAGTTCTTC.